This TCR beta chain was identified during a study of cytomegalovirus exposure and HLA in healthy donors. Germline V lookup: CDR1 SNHLY, CDR2 FYNNEI. CDR3 length equals 14 residues. V was trimmed by 1 base and J by 6 bases, leaving 13 bases between them. General study findings and limits: HLA alleles showed associations with 15,000 to 20,000 TCR beta sequences in a later analysis, at a 0.05 false discovery rate.

Concerning this clone: As yet, its antigen is unknown.

PCR primers comprised 60 Vbeta and 13 Jbeta primers. The repertoire was sequenced with immunoSEQ multiplex PCR; TCRdb's copy has only in-frame clones and lacks some. The profile shows approximately 130,000 clones, around 78% of them singletons. The chain joins TRBV2 to TRBJ2-7; the D gene is possibly TRBD1 (6 bases). The sequence was collected from a female donor in good health and CMV-seropositive. Specimen: PBMCs. CDR3 region: CASSEEFGGSEQYF. CDR3 coding DNA: TGTGCCAGCAGTGAAGAATTTGGGGGCTCCGAGCAGTACTTC.